This TCR beta chain was identified during a study of shared clonotypes between healthy human individuals (dated by TCRdb to 2018 to 2021). Notes on the research overall: Two women and a few men aged 18 to 49 years were included in the cohort. To estimate repertoire size and how much clonotypes are shared between individuals, the study performed deep sequencing of blood TCR repertoires from roughly five healthy adults. Libraries were prepared and TCR repertoires were sequenced by different laboratories using diverse techniques, in order to increase sequencing depth and limit assay-specific biases. Leukapheresis yielded between about 0.8 and 8.9 billion PBMCs per donor.

Using the deep immunoSEQ assay, multiplex PCR amplified TCR CDR3 regions from genomic DNA. Extracted genomic DNA from each cell subset was spread evenly across all wells of several immunoSEQ 96-well plates, with each plate serving as a replicate. For unsorted PBMC, 250 to 300 ng of genomic DNA, equivalent to 25,000 to 35,000 T cell genomes, went into each replicate PCR. Ten immunoSEQ deep assay plates were used to sequence unsorted PBMC genomic DNA. Purified libraries were measured with a Qubit 3.0 fluorometer, size-checked on a Bioanalyzer 2100, and measured again with the KAPA Library Quantification kit. A separate single-read 150-cycle Illumina NextSeq 550 flow cell was used to sequence each immunoSEQ 96-well plate. Regarding the original processing steps: Because only junctional sequences without quality scores were contained in the immunoSEQ output, filtering matching that applied to full-length reads could not be performed. Sequences were annotated with PyIR, a Python wrapper for IgBLAST v1.9, and V/J genes and CDR3 were assigned using IMGT germline references. Reads were filtered out if the reads had weak V/J assignments (E-value above 1e-6), no CDR3, stop codons, out-of-frame junctions, or ambiguous translated residues. V3J clonotypes were defined as sequences sharing an identical inferred V gene, J gene, and CDR3 amino acid sequence. The percentage overlap between two repertoires was calculated by dividing the number of shared unique clonotypes by the size of the smaller repertoire. Richness of each repertoire was evaluated using RTK rarefaction, the Chao1 estimator, and Recon v2.1 estimates of unobserved clonotypes. The immuneACCESS repertoire file appears here via TCRdb, limited to in-frame rearrangements. These files lack a portion of the clones; in checked studies, under half of the deficit traces to unresolved V genes, and the cause of the others is not known. V, J and clone size were drawn from that table, and D and trimming were deduced from the DNA. In all, the sample holds about 470,000 clones, and roughly 77% of those were seen once. The ten largest make up about 12% of the sample.

Of note for this clone: Its antigen is not yet known. Per-nucleotide qualities are absent, and no much larger clonotype sits a single base away.

On the study overall, not on this receptor specifically: Because the study included a small number of donors, the genetic and exposure-history diversity represented was limited. Pairwise subsampling indicated that sequencing depth was expected to affect the degree of clonotype sharing among donors. Sampling was limited to blood, and TCR repertoires in tissue likely differ from TCR repertoires in blood.

Healthy HIV-negative adults with no recently reported acute infections or vaccinations were included as donors. Every donor was a Caucasian adult residing in Nashville, Tennessee, USA. For unsorted samples, some 90 million PBMCs were counted, and genomic DNA was extracted using the QIAamp DNA Blood Mini kit. Blood was obtained by leukapheresis, after which PBMCs were separated by Ficoll-Histopaque density gradient centrifugation and cryopreserved in liquid nitrogen vapor phase. The CDR3 has 14 amino acids, counting the end cysteine and phenylalanine. CDR3 DNA only is kept here, 42 bases in frame from base 1. Trimming leaves V shorter by 4 bases and J shorter by 6 bases, with the junction holding 9 bases beyond the gene matches. CDR1 and CDR2 are read off the germline V gene as SNHLY and FYNNEI.

This TCR was recovered from a woman aged 40 to 50 in good health. Some clones in this sample may be carry-over from other donors' samples. Sequenced sample: PBMCs. The sequence is built from TRBV2 and TRBJ2-7, and 7 bases in between align with TRBD2. The CDR3 loop reads CASSVGSGPVEQYF. The nucleotide sequence reads TGTGCCAGCAGTGTTGGTAGCGGGCCTGTCGAGCAGTACTTC. Extended through the reference TRBV2 and TRBJ2-7 proteins, this CDR3 yields the full variable domain: EPEVTQTPSHQVTQMGQEVILRCVPISNHLYFYWYRQILGQKVEFLVSFYNNEISEKSEIFDDQFSVERPDGSNFTLKIRSTKLEDSAMYFCASSVGSGPVEQYFGPGTRLTVT.